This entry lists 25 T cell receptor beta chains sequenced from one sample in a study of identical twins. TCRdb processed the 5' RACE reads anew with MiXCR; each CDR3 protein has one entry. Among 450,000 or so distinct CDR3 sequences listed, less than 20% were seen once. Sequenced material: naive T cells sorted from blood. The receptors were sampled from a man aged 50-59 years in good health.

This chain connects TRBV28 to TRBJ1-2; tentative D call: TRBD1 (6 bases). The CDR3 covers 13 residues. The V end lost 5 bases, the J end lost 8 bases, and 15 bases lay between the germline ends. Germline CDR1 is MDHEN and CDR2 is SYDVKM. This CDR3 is CASSDDRSRGYTF. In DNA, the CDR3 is TGTGCCAGCAGTGACGACAGGTCTCGGGGCTACACCTTC.

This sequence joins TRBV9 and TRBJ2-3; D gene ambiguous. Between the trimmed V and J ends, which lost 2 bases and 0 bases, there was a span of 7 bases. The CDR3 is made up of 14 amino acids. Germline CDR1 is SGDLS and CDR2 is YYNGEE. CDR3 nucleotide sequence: TGTGCCAGCAGCGTGGGATTTAGCACAGATACGCAGTATTTT. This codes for CASSVGFSTDTQYF. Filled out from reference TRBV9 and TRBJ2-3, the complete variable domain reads DSGVTQTPKHLITATGQRVTLRCSPRSGDLSVYWYQQSLDQGLQFLIQYYNGEERAKGNILERFSAQQFPDLHSELNLSSLELGDSALYFCASSVGFSTDTQYFGPGTRLTVL.

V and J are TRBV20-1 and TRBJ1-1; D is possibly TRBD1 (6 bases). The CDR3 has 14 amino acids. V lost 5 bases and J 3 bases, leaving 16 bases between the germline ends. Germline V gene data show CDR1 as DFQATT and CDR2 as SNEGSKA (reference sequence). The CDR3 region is CSAPSLGGYTEAFF. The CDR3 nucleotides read TGCAGTGCTCCTAGTTTAGGGGGGTACACTGAAGCTTTCTTT.

The CDR3 DNA sequence: TGCAGCGTTGACTATCTTAACAATGAGCAGTTCTTC. It is translated as CSVDYLNNEQFF. The chain has TRBV29-1 and TRBJ2-1, with D hard to call. Germline V gene data show CDR1 as SQVTM and CDR2 as ANQGSEA. Trimming cost V 3 bases and J 5 bases, with 8 bases left between them. This CDR3 comprises 12 residues.

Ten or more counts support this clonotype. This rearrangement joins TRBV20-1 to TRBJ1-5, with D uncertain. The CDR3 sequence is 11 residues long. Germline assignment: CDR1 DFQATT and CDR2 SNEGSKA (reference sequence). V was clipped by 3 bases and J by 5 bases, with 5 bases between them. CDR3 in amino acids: CSASNHQPQHF. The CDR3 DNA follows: TGCAGTGCTAGCAATCATCAGCCCCAGCATTTT.

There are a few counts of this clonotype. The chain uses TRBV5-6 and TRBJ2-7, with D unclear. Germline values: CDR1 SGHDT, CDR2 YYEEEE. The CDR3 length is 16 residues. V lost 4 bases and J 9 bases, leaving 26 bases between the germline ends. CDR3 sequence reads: CASSPDVGFPFQRQYF. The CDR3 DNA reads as TGTGCCAGCAGCCCGGACGTAGGGTTCCCCTTCCAGCGGCAGTACTTC.

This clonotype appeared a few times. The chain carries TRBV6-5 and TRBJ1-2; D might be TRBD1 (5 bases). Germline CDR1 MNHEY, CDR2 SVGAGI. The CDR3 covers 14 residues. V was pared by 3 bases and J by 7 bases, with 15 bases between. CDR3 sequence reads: CASSYSYRSGGYTF. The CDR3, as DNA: TGTGCCAGCAGTTATTCCTACAGGAGTGGTGGCTACACCTTC.

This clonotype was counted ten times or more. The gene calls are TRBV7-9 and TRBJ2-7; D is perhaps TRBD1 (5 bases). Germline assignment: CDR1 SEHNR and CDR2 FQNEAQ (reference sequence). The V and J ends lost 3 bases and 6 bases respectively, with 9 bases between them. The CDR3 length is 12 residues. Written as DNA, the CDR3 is TGTGCCAGCAGCTTTAAAGGGGCCGAGCAGTACTTC. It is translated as CASSFKGAEQYF.

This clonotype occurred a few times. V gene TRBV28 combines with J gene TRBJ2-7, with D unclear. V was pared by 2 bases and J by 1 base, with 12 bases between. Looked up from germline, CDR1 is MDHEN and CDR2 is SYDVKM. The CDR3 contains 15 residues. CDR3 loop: CASSLRVVRSYEQYF. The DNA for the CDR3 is TGTGCCAGCAGTTTACGGGTAGTGAGGTCCTACGAGCAGTACTTC.

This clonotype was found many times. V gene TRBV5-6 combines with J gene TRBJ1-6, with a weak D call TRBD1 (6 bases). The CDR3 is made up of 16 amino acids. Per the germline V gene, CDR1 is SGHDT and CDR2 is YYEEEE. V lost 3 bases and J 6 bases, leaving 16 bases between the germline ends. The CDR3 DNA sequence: TGTGCCAGCAGCTATAATCAGGGGAATGTTAATTCACCCCTCCACTTT. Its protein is CASSYNQGNVNSPLHF.

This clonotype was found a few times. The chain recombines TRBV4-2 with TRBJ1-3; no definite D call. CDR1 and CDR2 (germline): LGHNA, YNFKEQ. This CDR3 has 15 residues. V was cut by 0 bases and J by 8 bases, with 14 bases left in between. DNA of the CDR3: TGTGCCAGCAGCCAAGATCGGAGGGTGATAGACACCATATATTTT. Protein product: CASSQDRRVIDTIYF.

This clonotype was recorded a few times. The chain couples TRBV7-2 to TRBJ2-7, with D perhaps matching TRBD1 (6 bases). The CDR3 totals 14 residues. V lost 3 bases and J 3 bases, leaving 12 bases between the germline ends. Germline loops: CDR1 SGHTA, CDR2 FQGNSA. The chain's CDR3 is CASSFLGDNYEQYF. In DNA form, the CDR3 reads TGTGCCAGCAGCTTTCTCGGGGACAACTACGAGCAGTACTTC.

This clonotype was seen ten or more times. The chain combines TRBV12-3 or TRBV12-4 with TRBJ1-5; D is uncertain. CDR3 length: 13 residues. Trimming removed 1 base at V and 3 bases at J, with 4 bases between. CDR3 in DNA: TGTGCCAGCAGTTTAGGTGACAATCAGCCCCAGCATTTT. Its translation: CASSLGDNQPQHF.

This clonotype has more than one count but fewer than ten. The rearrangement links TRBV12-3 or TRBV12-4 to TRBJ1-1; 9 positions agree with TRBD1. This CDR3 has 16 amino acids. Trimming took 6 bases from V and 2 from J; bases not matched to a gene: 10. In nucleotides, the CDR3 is TGTGCCAGCAGCCCCGGGACAGGGATAATAAACACTGAAGCTTTCTTT. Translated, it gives CASSPGTGIINTEAFF.

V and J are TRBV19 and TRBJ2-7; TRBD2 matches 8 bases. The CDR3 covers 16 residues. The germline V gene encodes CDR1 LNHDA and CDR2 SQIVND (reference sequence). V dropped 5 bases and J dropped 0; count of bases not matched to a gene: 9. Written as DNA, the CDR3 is TGTGCCAGTAGTGACGGGAGAGCGGGAGCCTCCTACGAGCAGTACTTC. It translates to CASSDGRAGASYEQYF.

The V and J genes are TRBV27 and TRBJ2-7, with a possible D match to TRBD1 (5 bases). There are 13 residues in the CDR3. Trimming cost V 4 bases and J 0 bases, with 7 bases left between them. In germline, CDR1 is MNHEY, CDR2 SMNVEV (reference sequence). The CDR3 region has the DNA TGTGCCAGCAGTTCAGGGAACTCCTACGAGCAGTACTTC. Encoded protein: CASSSGNSYEQYF.

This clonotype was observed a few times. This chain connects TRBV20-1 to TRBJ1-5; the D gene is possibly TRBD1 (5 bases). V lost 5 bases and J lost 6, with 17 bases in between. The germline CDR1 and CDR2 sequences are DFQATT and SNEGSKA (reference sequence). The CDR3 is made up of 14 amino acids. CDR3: CSAPKEGQGQPQHF. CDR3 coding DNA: TGCAGTGCTCCGAAAGAGGGGCAGGGTCAGCCCCAGCATTTT.

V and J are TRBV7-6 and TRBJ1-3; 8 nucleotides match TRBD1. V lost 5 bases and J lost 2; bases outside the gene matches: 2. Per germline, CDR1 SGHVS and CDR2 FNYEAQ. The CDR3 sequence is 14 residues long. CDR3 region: CASSADRAGNTIYF. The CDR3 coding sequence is TGTGCCAGCAGCGCGGACAGGGCTGGAAACACCATATATTTT.

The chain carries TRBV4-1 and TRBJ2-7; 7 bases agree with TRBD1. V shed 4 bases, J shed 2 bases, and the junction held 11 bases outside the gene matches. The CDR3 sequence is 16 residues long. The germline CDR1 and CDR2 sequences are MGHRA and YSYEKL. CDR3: CASSLGTGTATYEQYF. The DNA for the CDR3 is TGCGCCAGCAGCCTAGGAACCGGGACAGCGACCTACGAGCAGTACTTC.

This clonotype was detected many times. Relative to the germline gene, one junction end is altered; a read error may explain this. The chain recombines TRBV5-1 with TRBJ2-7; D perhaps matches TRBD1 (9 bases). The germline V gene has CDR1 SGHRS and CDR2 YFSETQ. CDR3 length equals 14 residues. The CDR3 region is CASSLAGQGYEQYF. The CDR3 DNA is TGTGCCAGCAGCTTAGCGGGACAGGGCTACGAGCAGTACTTC.

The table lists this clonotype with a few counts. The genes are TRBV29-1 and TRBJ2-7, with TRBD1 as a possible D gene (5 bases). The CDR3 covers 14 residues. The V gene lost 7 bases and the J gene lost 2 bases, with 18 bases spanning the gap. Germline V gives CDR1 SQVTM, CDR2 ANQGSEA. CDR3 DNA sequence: TGCAGCGCCCTTGGAACAGGATCGACCTACGAGCAGTACTTC. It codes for CSALGTGSTYEQYF.

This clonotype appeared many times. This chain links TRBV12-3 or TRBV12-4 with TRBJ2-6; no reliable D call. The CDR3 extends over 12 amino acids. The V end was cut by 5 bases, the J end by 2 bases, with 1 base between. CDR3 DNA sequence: TGTGCCAGCAGTGCTGGGGCCAACGTCCTGACTTTC. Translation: CASSAGANVLTF.

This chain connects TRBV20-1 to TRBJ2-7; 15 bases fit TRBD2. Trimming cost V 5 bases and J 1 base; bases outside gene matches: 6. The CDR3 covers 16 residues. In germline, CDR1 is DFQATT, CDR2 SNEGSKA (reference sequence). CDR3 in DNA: TGCAGTGCTGGGGGACTAGCGGGGGGTTTTTCCTACGAGCAGTACTTC. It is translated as CSAGGLAGGFSYEQYF.

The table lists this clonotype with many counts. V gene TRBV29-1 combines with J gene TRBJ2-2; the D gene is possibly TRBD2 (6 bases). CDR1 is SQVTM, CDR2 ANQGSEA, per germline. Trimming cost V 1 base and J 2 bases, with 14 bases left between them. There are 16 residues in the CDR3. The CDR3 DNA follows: TGCAGCGTTGAAGCATTAGGCGGGGCTAACACCGGGGAGCTGTTTTTT. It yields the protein CSVEALGGANTGELFF.

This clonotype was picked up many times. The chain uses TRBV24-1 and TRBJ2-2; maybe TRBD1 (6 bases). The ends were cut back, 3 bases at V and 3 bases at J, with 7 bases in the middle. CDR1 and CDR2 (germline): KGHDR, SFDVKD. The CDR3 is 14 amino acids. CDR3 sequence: CATSDQGYTGELFF. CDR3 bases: TGTGCCACCAGTGATCAGGGGTACACCGGGGAGCTGTTTTTT.